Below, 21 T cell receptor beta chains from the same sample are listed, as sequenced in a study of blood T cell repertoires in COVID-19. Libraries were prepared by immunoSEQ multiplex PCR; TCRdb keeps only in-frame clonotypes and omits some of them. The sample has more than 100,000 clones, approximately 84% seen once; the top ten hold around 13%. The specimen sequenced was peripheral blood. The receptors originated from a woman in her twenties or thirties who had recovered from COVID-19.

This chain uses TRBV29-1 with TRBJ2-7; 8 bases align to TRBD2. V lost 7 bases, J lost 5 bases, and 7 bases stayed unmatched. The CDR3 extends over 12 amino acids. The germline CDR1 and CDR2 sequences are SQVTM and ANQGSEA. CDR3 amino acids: CSAGTSYDEQYF. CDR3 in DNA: TGCAGCGCCGGGACTAGTTACGACGAGCAGTACTTC.

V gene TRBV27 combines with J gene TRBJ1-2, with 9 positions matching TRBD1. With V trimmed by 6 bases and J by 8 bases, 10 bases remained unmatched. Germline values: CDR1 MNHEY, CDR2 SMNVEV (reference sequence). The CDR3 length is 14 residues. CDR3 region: CASRRDRAEGGYTF. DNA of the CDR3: TGTGCCAGCAGGCGGGACAGGGCAGAGGGGGGCTACACCTTC.

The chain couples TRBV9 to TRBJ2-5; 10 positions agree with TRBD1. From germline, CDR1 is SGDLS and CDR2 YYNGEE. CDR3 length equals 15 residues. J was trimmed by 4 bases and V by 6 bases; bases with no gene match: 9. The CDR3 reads CASTPLDRGRETQYF. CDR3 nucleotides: TGTGCCAGCACCCCCCTCGACAGGGGGCGAGAGACCCAGTACTTC.

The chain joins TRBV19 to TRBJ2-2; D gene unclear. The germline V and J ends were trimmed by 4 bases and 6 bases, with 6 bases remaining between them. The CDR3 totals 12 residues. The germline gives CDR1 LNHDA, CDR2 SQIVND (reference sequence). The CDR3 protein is CASSTPAGELFF. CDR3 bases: TGTGCCAGTAGTACTCCGGCCGGGGAGCTGTTTTTT.

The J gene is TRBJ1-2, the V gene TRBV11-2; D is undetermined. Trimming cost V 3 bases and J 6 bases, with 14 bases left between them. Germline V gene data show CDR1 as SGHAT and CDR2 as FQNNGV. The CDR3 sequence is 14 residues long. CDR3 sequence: CASSFKEGLDGYTF. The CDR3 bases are TGTGCCAGCAGCTTTAAGGAGGGCTTAGATGGCTACACCTTC.

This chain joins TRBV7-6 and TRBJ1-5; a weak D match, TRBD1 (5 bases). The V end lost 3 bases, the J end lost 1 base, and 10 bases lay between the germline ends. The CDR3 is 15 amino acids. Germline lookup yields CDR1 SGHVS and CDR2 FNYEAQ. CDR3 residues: CASSLSGKSNQPQHF. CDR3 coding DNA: TGTGCCAGCAGCTTGTCAGGGAAGAGCAATCAGCCCCAGCATTTT.

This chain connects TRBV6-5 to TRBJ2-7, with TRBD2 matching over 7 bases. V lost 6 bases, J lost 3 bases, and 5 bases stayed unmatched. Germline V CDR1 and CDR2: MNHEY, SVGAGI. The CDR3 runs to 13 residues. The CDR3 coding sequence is TGTGCCAGCAGCCGGGGGGTTTTCTACGAGCAGTACTTC. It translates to CASSRGVFYEQYF.

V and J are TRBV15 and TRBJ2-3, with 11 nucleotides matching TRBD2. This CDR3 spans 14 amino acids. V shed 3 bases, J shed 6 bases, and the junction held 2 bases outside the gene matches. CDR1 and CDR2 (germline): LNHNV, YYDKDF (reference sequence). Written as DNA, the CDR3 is TGTGCCACCAGCAGGACTAGCGGGACGGATACGCAGTATTTT. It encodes CATSRTSGTDTQYF.

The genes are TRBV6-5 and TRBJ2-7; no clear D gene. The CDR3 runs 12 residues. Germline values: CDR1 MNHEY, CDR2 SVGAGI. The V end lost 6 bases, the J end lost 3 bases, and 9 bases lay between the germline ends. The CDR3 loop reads CASSSRGYEQYF. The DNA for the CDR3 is TGTGCCAGCAGCTCTAGAGGCTACGAGCAGTACTTC.

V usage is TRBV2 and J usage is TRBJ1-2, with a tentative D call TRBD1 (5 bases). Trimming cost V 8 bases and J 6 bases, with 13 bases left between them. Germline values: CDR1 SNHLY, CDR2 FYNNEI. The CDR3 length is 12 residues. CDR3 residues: CASRRVRDGYTF. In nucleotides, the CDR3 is TGTGCCAGCCGGAGGGTCAGGGATGGCTACACCTTC.

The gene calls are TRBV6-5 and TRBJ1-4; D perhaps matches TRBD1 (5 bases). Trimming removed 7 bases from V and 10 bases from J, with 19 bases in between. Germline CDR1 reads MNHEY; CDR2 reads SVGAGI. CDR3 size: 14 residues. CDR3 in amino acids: CASTRGGANVKLFF. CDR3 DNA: TGTGCCAGCACCCGAGGAGGGGCTAACGTAAAACTGTTTTTT.

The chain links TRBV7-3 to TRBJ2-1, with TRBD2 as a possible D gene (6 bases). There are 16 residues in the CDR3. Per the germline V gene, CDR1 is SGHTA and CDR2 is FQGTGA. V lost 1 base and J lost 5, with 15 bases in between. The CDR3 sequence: CASSLKSGVSDNEQFF. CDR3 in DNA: TGTGCCAGCAGCTTAAAATCGGGAGTGTCGGACAATGAGCAGTTCTTC.

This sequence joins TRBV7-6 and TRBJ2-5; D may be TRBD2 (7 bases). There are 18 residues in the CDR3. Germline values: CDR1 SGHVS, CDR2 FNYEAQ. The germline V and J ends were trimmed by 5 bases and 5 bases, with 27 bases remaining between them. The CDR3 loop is CASSSDPQEGGGWETQYF. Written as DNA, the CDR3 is TGTGCCAGCAGCAGTGACCCTCAGGAGGGAGGGGGATGGGAGACCCAGTACTTC.

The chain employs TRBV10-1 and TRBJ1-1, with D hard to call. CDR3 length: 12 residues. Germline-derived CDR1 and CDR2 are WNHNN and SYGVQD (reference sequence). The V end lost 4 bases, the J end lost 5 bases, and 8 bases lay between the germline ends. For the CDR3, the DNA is TGCGCCAGCAGTGGAGGTGGGACTGAAGCTTTCTTT. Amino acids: CASSGGGTEAFF.

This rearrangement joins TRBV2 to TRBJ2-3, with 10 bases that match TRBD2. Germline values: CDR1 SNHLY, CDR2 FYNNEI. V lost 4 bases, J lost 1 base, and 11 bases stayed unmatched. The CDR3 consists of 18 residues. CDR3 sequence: CASSGQRGGRLGTDTQYF. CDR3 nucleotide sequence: TGTGCCAGCAGTGGCCAGCGGGGGGGCCGTTTGGGCACAGATACGCAGTATTTT.

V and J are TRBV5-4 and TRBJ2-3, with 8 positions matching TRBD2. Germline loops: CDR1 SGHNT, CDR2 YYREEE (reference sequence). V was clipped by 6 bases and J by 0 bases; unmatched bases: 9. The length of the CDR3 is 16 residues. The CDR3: CASTTDGGASTDTQYF. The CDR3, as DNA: TGTGCCAGCACTACGGACGGGGGGGCTAGCACAGATACGCAGTATTTT. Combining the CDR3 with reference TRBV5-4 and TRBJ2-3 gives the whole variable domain ETGVTQSPTHLIKTRGQQVTLRCSSQSGHNTVSWYQQALGQGPQFIFQYYREEENGRGNFPPRFSGLQFPNYSSELNVNALELDDSALYLCASTTDGGASTDTQYFGPGTRLTVL.

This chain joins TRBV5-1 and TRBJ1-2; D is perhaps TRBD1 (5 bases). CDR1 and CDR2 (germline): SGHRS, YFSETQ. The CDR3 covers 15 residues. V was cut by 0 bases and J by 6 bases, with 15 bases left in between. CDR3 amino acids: CASSLDEGLGDGYTF. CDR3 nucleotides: TGCGCCAGCAGCTTGGACGAGGGACTCGGGGATGGCTACACCTTC.

CDR3 nucleotide sequence: TGCGCCAGCAGCCAAAGTGAGGGAGTGAGAGATACGCAGTATTTT. As protein: CASSQSEGVRDTQYF. This chain connects TRBV4-1 to TRBJ2-3; perhaps TRBD2 as D (5 bases). V dropped 2 bases and J dropped 5 bases, with 14 bases sitting between them. This CDR3 has 15 residues. Germline V gives CDR1 MGHRA, CDR2 YSYEKL.

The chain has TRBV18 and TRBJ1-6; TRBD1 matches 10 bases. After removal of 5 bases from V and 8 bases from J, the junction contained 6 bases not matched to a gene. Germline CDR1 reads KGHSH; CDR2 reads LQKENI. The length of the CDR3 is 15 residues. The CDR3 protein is CASSTGQGVYSPLHF. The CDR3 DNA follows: TGTGCCAGCTCAACAGGACAGGGGGTTTATTCACCCCTCCACTTT.

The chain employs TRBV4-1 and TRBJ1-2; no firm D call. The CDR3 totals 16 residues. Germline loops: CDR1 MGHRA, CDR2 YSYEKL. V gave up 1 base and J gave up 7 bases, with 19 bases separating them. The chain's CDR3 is CASSQVIGQIRSGYTF. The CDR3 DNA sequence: TGCGCCAGCAGCCAAGTTATCGGTCAAATCCGTAGTGGCTACACCTTC.

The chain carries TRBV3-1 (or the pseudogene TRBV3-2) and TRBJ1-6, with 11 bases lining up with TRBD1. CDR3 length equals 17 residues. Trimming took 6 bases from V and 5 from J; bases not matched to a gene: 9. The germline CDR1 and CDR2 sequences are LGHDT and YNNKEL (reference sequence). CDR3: CASRASGTGGNNSPLHF. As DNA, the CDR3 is TGTGCCAGCAGGGCCTCCGGGACAGGGGGAAATAATTCACCCCTCCACTTT.